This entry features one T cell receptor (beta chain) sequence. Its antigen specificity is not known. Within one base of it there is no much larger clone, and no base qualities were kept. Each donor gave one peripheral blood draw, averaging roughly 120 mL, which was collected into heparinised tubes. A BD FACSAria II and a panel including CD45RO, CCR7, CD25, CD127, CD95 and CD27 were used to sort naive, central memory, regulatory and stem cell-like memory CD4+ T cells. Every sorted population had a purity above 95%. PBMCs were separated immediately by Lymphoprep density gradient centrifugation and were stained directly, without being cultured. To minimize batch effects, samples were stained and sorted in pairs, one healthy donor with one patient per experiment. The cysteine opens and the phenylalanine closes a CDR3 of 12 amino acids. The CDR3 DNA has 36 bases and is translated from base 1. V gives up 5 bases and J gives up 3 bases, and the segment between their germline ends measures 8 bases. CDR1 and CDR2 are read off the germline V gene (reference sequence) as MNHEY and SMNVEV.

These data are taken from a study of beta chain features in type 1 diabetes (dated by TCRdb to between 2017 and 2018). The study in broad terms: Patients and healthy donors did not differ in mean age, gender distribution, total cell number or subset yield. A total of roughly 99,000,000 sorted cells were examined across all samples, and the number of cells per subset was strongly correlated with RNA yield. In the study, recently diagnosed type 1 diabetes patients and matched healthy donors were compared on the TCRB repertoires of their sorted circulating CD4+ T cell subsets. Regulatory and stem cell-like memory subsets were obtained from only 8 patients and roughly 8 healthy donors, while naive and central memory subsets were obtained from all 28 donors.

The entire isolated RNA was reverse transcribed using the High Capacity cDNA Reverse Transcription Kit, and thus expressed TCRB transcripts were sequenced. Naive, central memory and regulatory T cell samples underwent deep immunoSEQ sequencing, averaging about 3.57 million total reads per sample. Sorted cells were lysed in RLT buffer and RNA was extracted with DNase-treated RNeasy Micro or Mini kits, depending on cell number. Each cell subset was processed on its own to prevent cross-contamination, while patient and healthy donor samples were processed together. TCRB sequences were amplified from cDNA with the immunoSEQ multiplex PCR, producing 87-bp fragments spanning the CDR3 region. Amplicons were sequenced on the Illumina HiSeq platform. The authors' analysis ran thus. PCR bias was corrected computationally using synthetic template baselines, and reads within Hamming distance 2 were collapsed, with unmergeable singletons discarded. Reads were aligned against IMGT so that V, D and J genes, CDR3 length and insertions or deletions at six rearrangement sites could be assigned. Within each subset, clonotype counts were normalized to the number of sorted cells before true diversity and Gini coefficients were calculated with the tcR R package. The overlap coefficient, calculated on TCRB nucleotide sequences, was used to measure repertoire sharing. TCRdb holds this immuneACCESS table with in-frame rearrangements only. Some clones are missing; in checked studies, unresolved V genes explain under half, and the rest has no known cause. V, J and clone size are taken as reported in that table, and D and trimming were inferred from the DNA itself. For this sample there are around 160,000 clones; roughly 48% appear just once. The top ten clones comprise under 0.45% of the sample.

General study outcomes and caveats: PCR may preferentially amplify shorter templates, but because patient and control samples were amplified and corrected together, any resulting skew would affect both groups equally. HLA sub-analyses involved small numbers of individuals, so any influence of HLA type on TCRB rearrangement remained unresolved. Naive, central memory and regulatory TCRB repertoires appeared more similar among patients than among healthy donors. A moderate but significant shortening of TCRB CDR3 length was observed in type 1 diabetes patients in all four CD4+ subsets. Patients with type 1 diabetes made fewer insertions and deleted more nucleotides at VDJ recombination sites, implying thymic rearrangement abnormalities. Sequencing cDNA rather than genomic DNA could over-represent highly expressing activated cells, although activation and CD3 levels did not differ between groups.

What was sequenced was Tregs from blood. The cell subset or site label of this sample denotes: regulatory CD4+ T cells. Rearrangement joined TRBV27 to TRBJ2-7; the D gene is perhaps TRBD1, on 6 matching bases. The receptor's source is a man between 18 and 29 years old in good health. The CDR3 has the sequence CASSKQGYEQYF. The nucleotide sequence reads TGTGCCAGCAGTAAACAGGGCTACGAGCAGTACTTC.